The 19 T cell receptor beta chains in this list originate from one sample, sequenced in a study of blood T cell repertoires in COVID-19. The table came from immunoSEQ multiplex PCR; TCRdb's copy has only in-frame clones and leaves some out. The table shows 100,000 to 150,000 clones, with under 90% occurring only once. Sequencing was done on a sample of PBMCs or T cells enriched from blood (not recorded which). Receptor source: a man aged 40-49 years with acute COVID-19.

The chain is built from TRBV19 and TRBJ1-1, with 9 bases fitting TRBD1. Germline-derived CDR1 and CDR2 are LNHDA and SQIVND (reference sequence). V dropped 4 bases and J dropped 0; count of bases not matched to a gene: 6. CDR3 length: 16 amino acids. CDR3 in amino acids: CASSRDRAGMNTEAFF. CDR3 nucleotide sequence: TGTGCCAGTAGTAGGGACAGGGCGGGAATGAACACTGAAGCTTTCTTT.

V is TRBV27 and J is TRBJ1-5; D not resolved. CDR3 length: 14 amino acids. The germline V gene encodes CDR1 MNHEY and CDR2 SMNVEV (reference sequence). V dropped 3 bases and J dropped 7 bases, with 13 bases sitting between them. In nucleotides, the CDR3 is TGTGCCAGCAGTTTGGGGATGGGAGAGCAGCCCCAGCATTTT. Translation gives CASSLGMGEQPQHF.

This chain joins TRBV27 and TRBJ1-2; D is possibly TRBD1 (6 bases). The V gene lost 4 bases and the J gene lost 0 bases, with 9 bases spanning the gap. This CDR3 has 14 residues. The germline V gene encodes CDR1 MNHEY and CDR2 SMNVEV (reference sequence). The CDR3 nucleotides read TGTGCCAGCAGTTCGAGGACAGCTAACTATGGCTACACCTTC. Translating gives CASSSRTANYGYTF.

CDR3 coding DNA: TGTGCCAGCCCCCGGGGACAGCAATCAACTAATGAAAAACTGTTTTTT. This encodes CASPRGQQSTNEKLFF. The chain couples TRBV5-8 to TRBJ1-4, with 7 nucleotides matching TRBD1. The V segment lost 7 bases and the J segment 0 bases; nucleotides outside the gene matches: 9. Germline V gene sequence: CDR1 SGHTS, CDR2 YDEGEE. The CDR3 has 16 amino acids.

This clone has just one count. This chain uses TRBV3-1 (or the pseudogene TRBV3-2) with TRBJ1-1, with 7 bases identical to TRBD1. Germline V gene sequence: CDR1 LGHDT, CDR2 YNNKEL (reference sequence). The CDR3 is made up of 15 amino acids. After removal of 5 bases from V and 10 bases from J, the junction contained 16 bases not matched to a gene. The CDR3 loop is CASSSRTGTGLVAFF. The CDR3 DNA follows: TGTGCCAGCAGCTCAAGGACAGGAACCGGCCTGGTAGCTTTCTTT.

This clone was observed a single time. The V and J genes are TRBV27 and TRBJ1-2; no firm D call. Looked up from germline, CDR1 is MNHEY and CDR2 is SMNVEV (reference sequence). The CDR3 covers 15 residues. Trimming shortened V by 4 bases and J by 1 base, and 13 bases separated the two germline ends. The CDR3 loop is CASSSPIEGNYGYTF. The CDR3 region has the DNA TGTGCCAGCAGTTCCCCCATCGAGGGTAACTATGGCTACACCTTC.

This chain connects TRBV5-1 to TRBJ1-2; maybe TRBD1 (6 bases). Germline V lookup: CDR1 SGHRS, CDR2 YFSETQ. The CDR3 is 15 residues long. Between the trimmed V and J ends, which lost 4 bases and 3 bases, there was a span of 16 bases. The chain's CDR3 is CASSPSGGHDYGYTF. For the CDR3, the DNA is TGCGCCAGCAGCCCAAGCGGGGGGCATGACTATGGCTACACCTTC.

This chain joins TRBV19 and TRBJ2-4; 7 bases are shared with TRBD2. This CDR3 comprises 16 residues. With 2 bases clipped from V and 0 bases from J, the junction kept 4 bases outside the gene matches. CDR1 and CDR2 from the germline V gene are LNHDA and SQIVND (reference sequence). CDR3: CASSIRLAVAKNIQYF. CDR3 nucleotide sequence: TGTGCCAGTAGTATAAGGCTAGCGGTAGCCAAAAACATTCAGTACTTC.

The V and J genes are TRBV25-1 and TRBJ2-7, with 10 bases that match TRBD1. The J segment lost 7 bases and the V segment lost 4 bases, leaving 4 bases of the junction unmatched. The CDR3 runs to 13 residues. The germline gives CDR1 MGHDK, CDR2 SYGVNS. CDR3 sequence: CASSATGGEEQYF. The CDR3 DNA reads as TGTGCCAGCAGTGCGACAGGGGGCGAAGAGCAGTACTTC.

The chain combines TRBV2 with TRBJ1-2; no reliable D call. Germline V gives CDR1 SNHLY, CDR2 FYNNEI. With 7 bases removed from V and 0 bases from J, the gap between germline ends came to 6 bases. CDR3 length: 12 amino acids. The CDR3 DNA sequence: TGTGCCAGCACCACAGCTAACTATGGCTACACCTTC. It yields the protein CASTTANYGYTF.

This sequence joins TRBV2 and TRBJ1-1; weak D call: TRBD1 (5 bases). CDR3 length: 14 amino acids. Between the trimmed V and J ends, which lost 5 bases and 3 bases, there was a span of 13 bases. Germline V gives CDR1 SNHLY, CDR2 FYNNEI. The CDR3 protein is CASSQPDRDTEAFF. Written as DNA, the CDR3 is TGTGCCAGCAGTCAACCAGACAGAGACACTGAAGCTTTCTTT.

This chain uses TRBV15 with TRBJ2-5, with D perhaps matching TRBD1 (6 bases). Per the germline V gene, CDR1 is LNHNV and CDR2 is YYDKDF (reference sequence). The V gene lost 1 base and the J gene lost 2 bases, with 11 bases spanning the gap. The CDR3 contains 15 residues. The CDR3 protein is CATSRGGQGQETQYF. The DNA for the CDR3 is TGTGCCACCAGCAGAGGCGGTCAGGGGCAAGAGACCCAGTACTTC. Together with reference TRBV15 and TRBJ2-5, the CDR3 gives the full variable domain: DAMVIQNPRYQVTQFGKPVTLSCSQTLNHNVMYWYQQKSSQAPKLLFHYYDKDFNNEADTPDNFQSRRPNTSFCFLDIRSPGLGDTAMYLCATSRGGQGQETQYFGPGTRLLVL.

The V call is TRBV3-1 (or the pseudogene TRBV3-2), the J call TRBJ1-1; 7 nucleotides line up with TRBD1. V was clipped by 0 bases and J by 7 bases; unmatched bases: 2. Germline V CDR1 and CDR2: LGHDT, YNNKEL (reference sequence). The CDR3 spans 13 residues. The CDR3 bases are TGTGCCAGCAGCCAAGAGGGACAGCTTGAAGCTTTCTTT. The encoded protein is CASSQEGQLEAFF.

The V gene is TRBV29-1, the J gene TRBJ2-5, with 9 bases fitting TRBD2. The germline V gene has CDR1 SQVTM and CDR2 ANQGSEA. The V segment lost 7 bases and the J segment 4 bases; nucleotides outside the gene matches: 7. CDR3 length: 13 residues. The CDR3 loop is CSAFSGGGETQYF. For the CDR3, the DNA is TGCAGCGCGTTTAGCGGGGGAGGAGAGACCCAGTACTTC.

This rearrangement joins TRBV5-1 to TRBJ1-4; 9 bases are a match to TRBD1. Trimming cost V 4 bases and J 12 bases; bases outside gene matches: 7. Germline CDR1 reads SGHRS; CDR2 reads YFSETQ. This CDR3 region has 13 residues. CDR3 in amino acids: CASSSWTGAELFF. In nucleotides, the CDR3 is TGCGCCAGCAGCAGTTGGACAGGGGCGGAACTGTTTTTT.

The chain employs TRBV7-9 and TRBJ1-6; tentative D call: TRBD1 (6 bases). V lost 7 bases and J 6 bases, leaving 16 bases between the germline ends. Germline CDR1 reads SEHNR; CDR2 reads FQNEAQ (reference sequence). This CDR3 is 15 amino acids long. This CDR3 reads CASTGGEQLNSPLHF. The CDR3 region has the DNA TGTGCCAGCACCGGGGGCGAACAACTTAATTCACCCCTCCACTTT.

This clone was picked up one time. The chain uses TRBV3-1 (or the pseudogene TRBV3-2) and TRBJ1-5, with D perhaps matching TRBD1 (5 bases). The CDR3 covers 14 residues. Trimming left V 0 bases short and J 7 bases short, with 10 bases between. Germline V gene lookup returns CDR1 LGHDT and CDR2 YNNKEL (reference sequence). CDR3 in DNA: TGTGCCAGCAGCCAAGAGGGGGGAGGGCAGCCCCAGCATTTT. Encoded protein: CASSQEGGGQPQHF.

The CDR3 here is CASSPLWRGVLNNEQFF. Here the CDR3 DNA reads TGTGCCAGCTCACCCCTTTGGCGGGGGGTACTGAACAATGAGCAGTTCTTC. The V call is TRBV18, the J call TRBJ2-1, with 8 positions matching TRBD2. The CDR3 sequence is 17 residues long. V was pared by 3 bases and J by 5 bases, with 12 bases of the junction left unmatched. Germline CDR1 KGHSH, CDR2 LQKENI.

CDR3 nucleotide sequence: TGTGCCAGTAGTGCGCAGGGCGGTTGGACTGAAGCTTTCTTT. The encoded protein is CASSAQGGWTEAFF. The chain links TRBV19 to TRBJ1-1; D is perhaps TRBD1 (5 bases). From germline, CDR1 is LNHDA and CDR2 SQIVND (reference sequence). V was trimmed by 5 bases and J by 5 bases, leaving 15 bases between them. The length of the CDR3 is 14 residues.